This entry lists 22 T cell receptor beta chains sequenced from one sample in a study of T-cell memory formation after mild COVID-19. Each CDR3 protein is one row after TCRdb ran MiXCR on the 5' RACE reads. The sample contains hundreds of thousands of distinct CDR3 sequences, roughly 18% of which appear only once. Specimen: PBMCs or a T cell subset sorted from them (not recorded which). The receptors were sampled from an adult woman who had mild COVID-19 (a few samples of this study predate the infection). Cell type and time point are not known.

The genes are TRBV29-1 and TRBJ1-1; a possible D gene is TRBD1 (5 bases). The length of the CDR3 is 11 residues. Per germline, CDR1 SQVTM and CDR2 ANQGSEA. Trimming stripped 5 bases from V and 5 bases from J, with 9 bases between. The CDR3 nucleotides read TGCAGCGTTAGCGAGGGGACTGAAGCTTTCTTT. Encoded protein: CSVSEGTEAFF. The entire variable domain, with the rest obtained from reference TRBV29-1 and TRBJ1-1, is as follows: SAVISQKPSRDICQRGTSLTIQCQVDSQVTMMFWYRQQPGQSLTLIATANQGSEATYESGFVIDKFPISRPNLTFSTLTVSNMSPEDSSIYLCSVSEGTEAFFGQGTRLTVV.

This clonotype was seen repeatedly, ten times or more. V and J are TRBV27 and TRBJ2-2, with TRBD2 identical over 11 bases. V dropped 5 bases and J dropped 7; count of bases not matched to a gene: 12. This CDR3 is built from 17 residues. In germline, CDR1 is MNHEY, CDR2 SMNVEV (reference sequence). The CDR3 sequence is CASSLKMTSGVIGELFF. In nucleotides, the CDR3 is TGTGCCAGCAGTCTAAAAATGACTAGCGGGGTGATCGGGGAGCTGTTTTTT.

There are many counts of this clonotype. The CDR3: CASMGGSSYNEQFF. Here the CDR3 DNA reads TGTGCCAGCATGGGGGGGAGCTCCTACAATGAGCAGTTCTTC. The rearrangement uses TRBV7-2 and TRBJ2-1; TRBD2 matches 7 bases. In germline, CDR1 is SGHTA, CDR2 FQGNSA. Trimming at V came to 7 bases and at J to 0 bases, leaving 3 bases not matched to a gene. The CDR3 totals 14 residues. The full variable domain, completed using reference TRBV7-2 and TRBJ2-1, is GAGVSQSPSNKVTEKGKDVELRCDPISGHTALYWYRQSLGQGLEFLIYFQGNSAPDKSGLPSDRFSAERTGGSVSTLTIQRTQQEDSAVYLCASMGGSSYNEQFFGPGTRLTVL.

The chain has TRBV18 and TRBJ2-5; D not certain. CDR3 length: 13 amino acids. Trimming took 0 bases from V and 5 from J, leaving 7 bases between them. The V gene's germline CDR1 is KGHSH and CDR2 LQKENI. The CDR3 DNA sequence: TGTGCCAGCTCACCACCGATGAAGGAGACCCAGTACTTC. Protein sequence: CASSPPMKETQYF. Based on the CDR3 plus reference TRBV18 and TRBJ2-5, the full variable domain is NAGVMQNPRHLVRRRGQEARLRCSPMKGHSHVYWYRQLPEEGLKFMVYLQKENIIDESGMPKERFSAEFPKEGPSILRIQQVVRGDSAAYFCASSPPMKETQYFGPGTRLLVL.

The chain combines TRBV10-3 with TRBJ2-7; TRBD2 matches 14 bases. The CDR3 spans 14 residues. The junction had 3 bases not matched to a gene; V was cut back by 6 bases and J by 5 bases. The germline V gene has CDR1 ENHRY and CDR2 SYGVKD. The CDR3, as DNA: TGTGCCATCAGGGGGACTAGCGGGAGCCACGAGCAGTACTTC. This codes for CAIRGTSGSHEQYF.

This clonotype was picked up a small number of times. This rearrangement joins TRBV29-1 to TRBJ2-1, with D possibly TRBD1 on 5 matching bases. CDR3 length equals 14 residues. Germline V gives CDR1 SQVTM, CDR2 ANQGSEA. V was cut by 7 bases and J by 0 bases, with 13 bases left in between. The CDR3 sequence: CSAADSSSYNEQFF. The DNA for the CDR3 is TGCAGCGCCGCCGACAGCAGCTCCTACAATGAGCAGTTCTTC.

J is TRBJ2-7 and V is TRBV7-9; D uncertain. This CDR3 region has 15 residues. The germline V and J ends were trimmed by 5 bases and 2 bases, with 16 bases remaining between them. Germline assignment: CDR1 SEHNR and CDR2 FQNEAQ (reference sequence). Written as DNA, the CDR3 is TGTGCCAGCAGCCTAGGCAGTAGCTGGACCTACGAGCAGTACTTC. Residues: CASSLGSSWTYEQYF.

In DNA form, the CDR3 reads TGTGCCAGCAGCGGGCTAGAGAACACCGGGGAGCTGTTTTTT. Amino acids: CASSGLENTGELFF. The chain recombines TRBV4-2 with TRBJ2-2; no clear D gene. Germline V gives CDR1 LGHNA, CDR2 YNFKEQ. Trimming left V 5 bases short and J 1 base short, with 8 bases between. The CDR3 spans 14 residues.

In its sample, this clonotype was seen a few times. The J gene is TRBJ2-7, the V gene TRBV9; 9 bases agree with TRBD1. Germline V gene data show CDR1 as SGDLS and CDR2 as YYNGEE. J lost 4 bases, V lost 4 bases, and 9 bases had no gene match. This CDR3 region has 15 residues. In DNA form, the CDR3 reads TGTGCCAGCAGCAGAGCCGGGACAGGGAAATACGAGCAGTACTTC. Encoded protein: CASSRAGTGKYEQYF. The full variable domain, with the rest looked up from reference TRBV9 and TRBJ2-7, is DSGVTQTPKHLITATGQRVTLRCSPRSGDLSVYWYQQSLDQGLQFLIQYYNGEERAKGNILERFSAQQFPDLHSELNLSSLELGDSALYFCASSRAGTGKYEQYFGPGTRLTVT.

This clonotype was seen more than once but under ten times. The CDR3 here is CASSLTSPWDIQYF. The DNA of the CDR3 is TGCGCCAGCAGCTTGACCAGCCCGTGGGACATTCAGTACTTC. This sequence joins TRBV5-1 and TRBJ2-4, with no clear D. There are 14 residues in the CDR3. The V and J ends lost 1 base and 8 bases respectively, with 13 bases between them. Germline values: CDR1 SGHRS, CDR2 YFSETQ.

The chain carries TRBV7-6 and TRBJ2-3; D is possibly TRBD1 (6 bases). The germline CDR1 and CDR2 sequences are SGHVS and FNYEAQ. Deletions cut 5 bases from V and 2 bases from J, with 23 bases between. CDR3 length: 18 amino acids. The CDR3 region is CASSPDRPRTVYTDTQYF. The CDR3 nucleotides are TGTGCCAGCAGCCCAGACCGCCCACGGACAGTATACACAGATACGCAGTATTTT.

The chain uses TRBV27 and TRBJ2-7; D not certain. The germline V gene has CDR1 MNHEY and CDR2 SMNVEV (reference sequence). The CDR3 has 12 residues. V dropped 5 bases and J dropped 9 bases, with 14 bases sitting between them. In nucleotides, the CDR3 is TGTGCCAGCAGTCCCGGCGGTCTTGGGCAGTACTTC. It codes for CASSPGGLGQYF.

This clonotype came up a few times. The CDR3 coding sequence is TGTGCCAGCAGCCTGCGACTAGCGAGGTCCTACAATGAGCAGTTCTTC. Its protein is CASSLRLARSYNEQFF. The rearrangement links TRBV5-6 to TRBJ2-1, with 8 nucleotides matching TRBD2. The V and J ends lost 4 bases and 1 base, in that order; junction bases with no gene match: 7. Germline V gene data show CDR1 as SGHDT and CDR2 as YYEEEE. The CDR3 extends over 16 amino acids.

There are a few counts of this clonotype. This sequence joins TRBV12-3 or TRBV12-4 and TRBJ1-1; maybe TRBD1 (5 bases). The CDR3 is made up of 14 amino acids. Trimming stripped 6 bases from V and 6 bases from J, with 17 bases between. The CDR3 region has the DNA TGTGCCAGCAGCCAGCCCCCAGGGATAGCTGAAGCTTTCTTT. Amino acid sequence: CASSQPPGIAEAFF.

The V call is TRBV5-6, the J call TRBJ2-1, with D possibly being TRBD1 (6 bases). CDR1 SGHDT and CDR2 YYEEEE come from the germline V gene. The V and J ends lost 2 bases and 9 bases respectively, with 15 bases between them. This CDR3 spans 14 amino acids. The CDR3 loop is CASSFRGSRTEQFF. The CDR3 nucleotides are TGTGCCAGCAGCTTCAGGGGCTCAAGGACTGAGCAGTTCTTC. Complete variable domain (other parts from reference TRBV5-6 and TRBJ2-1): DAGVTQSPTHLIKTRGQQVTLRCSPKSGHDTVSWYQQALGQGPQFIFQYYEEEERQRGNFPDRFSGHQFPNYSSELNVNALLLGDSALYLCASSFRGSRTEQFFGPGTRLTVL.

This clonotype was detected only a few times. V usage is TRBV7-6 and J usage is TRBJ1-6, with no clear D. This CDR3 has 13 residues. Germline loops: CDR1 SGHVS, CDR2 FNYEAQ. Trimming removed 1 base at V and 12 bases at J, with 10 bases between. The CDR3 nucleotides are TGTGCCAGCAGCTTAGACAGTGCGTTACCCCTCCACTTT. Its translation is CASSLDSALPLHF.

The table lists this clonotype with a few counts. CDR3 sequence (DNA): TGTGCCTGGAGTCTCTCAGGGCAGAGCTATGGCTACACCTTC. As protein: CAWSLSGQSYGYTF. The rearrangement uses TRBV30 and TRBJ1-2, with a weak D call TRBD1 (5 bases). The CDR3 runs 14 residues. Germline assignment: CDR1 GTSNPN and CDR2 SVGIG (reference sequence). The V end lost 2 bases, the J end lost 4 bases, and 14 bases lay between the germline ends.

The rearrangement joins TRBV20-1 to TRBJ2-3, with 8 nucleotides matching TRBD2. The junction had 12 bases not matched to a gene; V was cut back by 4 bases and J by 0 bases. CDR1 DFQATT and CDR2 SNEGSKA come from the germline V gene (reference sequence). The CDR3 consists of 17 residues. DNA for the CDR3: TGCAGTGCTATCCCTCGGGGGGGAGATTTAAGCACAGATACGCAGTATTTT. This translates into CSAIPRGGDLSTDTQYF.

The chain employs TRBV5-1 and TRBJ1-2; D may be TRBD1 (5 bases). The CDR3 has 16 residues. V shed 0 bases and J shed 3 bases, with 15 bases lying between them. Germline V gives CDR1 SGHRS, CDR2 YFSETQ. The CDR3 DNA sequence: TGCGCCAGCAGCTTGGCCGAATGGACAACCGACTATGGCTACACCTTC. Its protein is CASSLAEWTTDYGYTF.

This clonotype turned up a few times. The rearrangement links TRBV6-5 to TRBJ1-1; 7 nucleotides line up with TRBD1. The junction had 9 bases not matched to a gene; V was cut back by 4 bases and J by 4 bases. The CDR3 is made up of 15 amino acids. Germline CDR1 MNHEY, CDR2 SVGAGI. This CDR3 is CASSSTGSMATEAFF. As DNA, the CDR3 is TGTGCCAGCAGTTCGACAGGGTCTATGGCCACTGAAGCTTTCTTT.

This chain uses TRBV3-1 with TRBJ1-5; possible D gene TRBD1, 6 bases. The length of the CDR3 is 16 residues. Per germline, CDR1 LGHDT and CDR2 YNNKEL (reference sequence). V was shortened by 5 bases and J by 0 bases, with 14 bases between the two germline ends. CDR3 nucleotides: TGTGCCAGCAGCTTGCGGGGGCCAGATAGCAATCAGCCCCAGCATTTT. This gives the protein CASSLRGPDSNQPQHF.

The chain employs TRBV6-5 and TRBJ1-2; the match to TRBD1 covers 11 bases. This CDR3 has 16 residues. CDR1 is MNHEY and CDR2 is SVGAGI in the germline V gene. J was trimmed by 5 bases and V by 4 bases; bases with no gene match: 9. CDR3 protein: CASSSYGTGGTYGYTF. DNA for the CDR3: TGTGCCAGCAGTTCCTACGGGACAGGGGGAACTTATGGCTACACCTTC.